Listed here are 11 T cell receptor beta chains from one sample, sequenced in a study of T cells in Graves' hyperthyroidism and ophthalmopathy. Template material for amplifying TCR beta CDR3 regions consisted of RNA transcripts. HTBI primers drove first-round RT-PCR of the TCR CDR3. One entry per CDR3 protein results from TCRdb running MiXCR on the multiplex PCR reads. The sample shows about half a million distinct CDR3 sequences, approximately 23% of them seen only once. Material: blood. The receptors were gathered from a woman in her 70s with Graves' ophthalmopathy.

The chain has TRBV24-1 and TRBJ2-5, with 10 bases fitting TRBD1. In germline, CDR1 is KGHDR, CDR2 SFDVKD. The CDR3 has 18 amino acids. With V trimmed by 4 bases and J by 4 bases, 14 bases remained unmatched. The CDR3 DNA follows: TGTGCCACCAGTGACACAAAGCGGGGGACAGGGGTTGGAGAGACCCAGTACTTC. Protein sequence: CATSDTKRGTGVGETQYF.

The chain employs TRBV29-1 and TRBJ2-7; D tentatively reads TRBD1 or TRBD2 (5 bases each). The germline V gene encodes CDR1 SQVTM and CDR2 ANQGSEA. The CDR3 extends over 13 amino acids. The V end was cut by 5 bases, the J end by 6 bases, with 17 bases between. The CDR3, as DNA: TGCAGCGTTTCGACCGGGACCCTCGGCGAGCAGTACTTC. This codes for CSVSTGTLGEQYF.

This clonotype was seen more than once but under ten times. J is TRBJ1-6 and V is TRBV11-2, with 8 bases that match TRBD1. Germline CDR1 and CDR2: SGHAT and FQNNGV. V was pared by 5 bases and J by 1 base, with 4 bases of the junction left unmatched. CDR3 length: 16 residues. The CDR3 spells CASSPTGGSYNSPLHF. CDR3 DNA: TGTGCCAGCAGCCCAACAGGGGGATCCTATAATTCACCCCTCCACTTT.

The V and J genes are TRBV6-1 and TRBJ2-7, with 13 bases lining up with TRBD2. Germline CDR1 reads MNHNS; CDR2 reads SASEGT. This CDR3 has 17 residues. Losses at the gene ends were 6 bases for V and 0 bases for J; bases not matched to a gene: 8. CDR3: CASRALGLAGSSYEQYF. CDR3 DNA sequence: TGTGCCAGCAGGGCCCTGGGACTAGCGGGGAGCTCCTACGAGCAGTACTTC.

The chain couples TRBV7-6 to TRBJ1-2; D is unclear. This CDR3 has 16 residues. CDR1 and CDR2 from the germline V gene are SGHVS and FNYEAQ. V dropped 3 bases and J dropped 3 bases, with 17 bases sitting between them. CDR3: CASSLTSDGNYYGYTF. DNA of the CDR3: TGTGCCAGCAGCTTGACCTCGGACGGGAACTACTATGGCTACACCTTC. The complete variable domain, with remaining parts taken from reference TRBV7-6 and TRBJ1-2, reads GAGVSQSPRYKVTKRGQDVALRCDPISGHVSLYWYRQALGQGPEFLTYFNYEAQQDKSGLPNDRFSAERPEGSISTLTIQRTEQRDSAMYRCASSLTSDGNYYGYTFGSGTRLTVV.

Worth noting for this clonotype: A much larger clone is a single base away; this may be a read error. This chain joins TRBV3-1 and TRBJ2-1; 9 bases line up with TRBD1. V was pared by 4 bases and J by 7 bases, with 5 bases of the junction left unmatched. This CDR3 has 14 residues. From germline, CDR1 is LGHDT and CDR2 YNNKEL (reference sequence). CDR3 nucleotides: TGTGCCAGCAGCCGATTGACAGGGGGAAATGAGCAGTTCTTC. Its protein product is CASSRLTGGNEQFF.

This rearrangement joins TRBV6-5 to TRBJ1-5; 10 bases line up with TRBD1. The CDR3 is 14 amino acids. Germline V gene data show CDR1 as MNHEY and CDR2 as SVGAGI. The ends lost 0 bases at V and 7 bases at J; junction bases unmatched: 0. CDR3 sequence (DNA): TGTGCCAGCAGTTACTCGGACAGGGGGCAGCCCCAGCATTTT. Amino acids: CASSYSDRGQPQHF.

This clonotype was seen a handful of times. Its ends do not fully match the called genes, so a read error is possible. V gene TRBV2 combines with J gene TRBJ2-5; the D gene is possibly TRBD2 (5 bases). The CDR3 has 15 residues. The germline V gene has CDR1 SNHLY and CDR2 FYNNEI. CDR3 DNA sequence: TGTGCCAGCAGTGAAGCCGGACTGACCCAAGAGACCCAGCACTTC. It translates to CASSEAGLTQETQHF.

The table lists this clonotype with many counts. The chain has TRBV7-2 and TRBJ2-1; no reliable D call. Germline assignment: CDR1 SGHTA and CDR2 FQGNSA. The CDR3 is 16 residues long. V was shortened by 2 bases and J by 0 bases, with 11 bases between the two germline ends. The CDR3, as DNA: TGTGCCAGCAGCTTATTGCCTGGGGACTCCTACAATGAGCAGTTCTTC. Its translation is CASSLLPGDSYNEQFF.

This chain joins TRBV6-2 or TRBV6-3 and TRBJ2-7; D may be TRBD2 (5 bases). Germline CDR1 and CDR2: MNHEY and SVGEGT. Trimming cost V 8 bases and J 4 bases, with 18 bases left between them. The CDR3 consists of 14 residues. The CDR3 nucleotides are TGTGCCAGCGGGATTAGAGCGAGAGGGTACGAGCAGTACTTC. Amino acids: CASGIRARGYEQYF.

This clonotype was seen many times. CDR3 amino acids: CASSREGPGYTF. For the CDR3, the DNA is TGTGCCAGCAGCCGCGAAGGGCCTGGCTACACCTTC. The J gene is TRBJ1-2, the V gene TRBV12-3 or TRBV12-4; unclear D gene. The CDR3 sequence is 12 residues long. Trimming shortened V by 6 bases and J by 7 bases, and 12 bases separated the two germline ends.